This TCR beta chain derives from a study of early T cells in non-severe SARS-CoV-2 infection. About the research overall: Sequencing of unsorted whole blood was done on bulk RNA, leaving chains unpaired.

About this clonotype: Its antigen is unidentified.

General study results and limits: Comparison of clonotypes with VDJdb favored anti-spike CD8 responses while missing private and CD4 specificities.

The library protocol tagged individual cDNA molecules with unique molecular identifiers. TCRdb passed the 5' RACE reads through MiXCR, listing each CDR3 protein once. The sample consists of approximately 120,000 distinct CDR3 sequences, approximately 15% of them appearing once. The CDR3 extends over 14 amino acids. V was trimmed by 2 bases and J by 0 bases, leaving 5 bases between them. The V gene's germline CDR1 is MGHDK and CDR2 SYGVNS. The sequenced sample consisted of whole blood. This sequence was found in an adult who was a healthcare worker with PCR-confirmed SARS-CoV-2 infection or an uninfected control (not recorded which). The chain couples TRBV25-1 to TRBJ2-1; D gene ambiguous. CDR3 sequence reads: CASSEGSSYNEQFF. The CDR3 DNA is TGTGCCAGCAGTGAAGGTAGCTCCTACAATGAGCAGTTCTTC. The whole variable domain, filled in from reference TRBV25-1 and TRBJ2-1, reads EADIYQTPRYLVIGTGKKITLECSQTMGHDKMYWYQQDPGMELHLIHYSYGVNSTEKGDLSSESTVSRIRTEHFPLTLESARPSHTSQYLCASSEGSSYNEQFFGPGTRLTVL.